One sample yielded the 31 T cell receptor beta chains listed below, sequenced in a study of T cells in Graves' hyperthyroidism and ophthalmopathy. TCR beta CDR3 sequences were amplified from RNA transcripts. The HTBI primer set served for first-round RT-PCR of the TCR CDR3. TCRdb used MiXCR to reprocess the multiplex PCR reads, holding one entry per CDR3 protein. The sample has around 700,000 distinct CDR3 sequences; approximately 18% are singletons. The sequencing input was blood. The receptors were gathered from a woman between 50 and 59 years old with Graves' hyperthyroidism that later progressed to Graves' ophthalmopathy.

This clonotype was picked up a small number of times. The chain links TRBV6-4 to TRBJ2-1, with D possibly being TRBD2 (7 bases). CDR3 length: 16 residues. V was trimmed by 0 bases and J by 8 bases, leaving 17 bases between them. Looked up from germline, CDR1 is MRHNA and CDR2 is SNTAGT. CDR3 DNA: TGTGCCAGCAGTGACTCTCATCTAGGGGGGGACGATGAGCAGTTCTTC. This encodes CASSDSHLGGDDEQFF.

CDR3 nucleotides: TGCAGCGTTGTTGAGGGGGATAGCAATCAGCCCCAGCATTTT. This encodes CSVVEGDSNQPQHF. V gene TRBV29-1 combines with J gene TRBJ1-5, with a possible D match to TRBD1 (6 bases). The CDR3 is 14 residues long. Germline V gene data show CDR1 as SQVTM and CDR2 as ANQGSEA. The V and J ends lost 4 bases and 0 bases respectively, with 10 bases between them.

This clonotype was detected ten times or more. V usage is TRBV2 and J usage is TRBJ1-1, with unresolved D. V gave up 2 bases and J gave up 5 bases, with 15 bases separating them. Germline V lookup: CDR1 SNHLY, CDR2 FYNNEI. This CDR3 has 15 residues. The CDR3 nucleotides read TGTGCCAGCAGTGAAAGTCAGGTTGGGTCGACTGAAGCTTTCTTT. Translated, it gives CASSESQVGSTEAFF.

This clonotype came up a few times. The V and J genes are TRBV6-5 and TRBJ1-3; D gene uncertain. The germline CDR1 and CDR2 sequences are MNHEY and SVGAGI. This CDR3 is 16 amino acids long. Between the trimmed V and J ends, which lost 0 bases and 0 bases, there was a span of 9 bases. In DNA form, the CDR3 reads TGTGCCAGCAGTTACTCGGGGATTATCTCTGGAAACACCATATATTTT. It is translated as CASSYSGIISGNTIYF.

The gene calls are TRBV6-2 or TRBV6-3 and TRBJ2-3; either TRBD1 or TRBD2 may supply D (5 bases each). CDR1 MNHEY and CDR2 SVGEGT come from the germline V gene. The length of the CDR3 is 14 residues. Trimming cost V 4 bases and J 4 bases, with 12 bases left between them. CDR3 in DNA: TGTGCCAGCAGTTTTAGCCGGGGCCCAGATACGCAGTATTTT. Protein sequence: CASSFSRGPDTQYF.

In its sample, this clonotype was seen a few times. This sequence joins TRBV10-3 and TRBJ2-4; TRBD1 agrees at 8 bases. CDR1 and CDR2 (germline): ENHRY, SYGVKD. The CDR3 covers 15 residues. After removal of 3 bases from V and 5 bases from J, the junction contained 6 bases not matched to a gene. The CDR3 reads CAISDGTGRENIQYF. In DNA, the CDR3 is TGTGCCATCAGTGATGGGACAGGCAGGGAAAACATTCAGTACTTC.

The V call is TRBV10-3, the J call TRBJ2-1; 8 bases are shared with TRBD1. Losses at the gene ends were 2 bases for V and 3 bases for J; bases not matched to a gene: 0. The CDR3 has 14 amino acids. The germline V gene encodes CDR1 ENHRY and CDR2 SYGVKD. CDR3 residues: CAISETGGYNEQFF. In DNA, the CDR3 is TGTGCCATCAGTGAGACAGGGGGCTACAATGAGCAGTTCTTC.

There are many counts of this clonotype. This chain uses TRBV2 with TRBJ1-2; weak D call: TRBD1 (6 bases). The CDR3 sequence is 14 residues long. V was clipped by 6 bases and J by 3 bases, with 14 bases between them. CDR1 is SNHLY, CDR2 FYNNEI, per germline. The CDR3 DNA is TGTGCCAGCAGGATTAACAGGGACCACTATGGCTACACCTTC. This codes for CASRINRDHYGYTF.

The genes are TRBV7-9 and TRBJ2-3, with TRBD2 identical over 11 bases. The CDR3 contains 18 residues. Germline lookup yields CDR1 SEHNR and CDR2 FQNEAQ (reference sequence). V dropped 6 bases and J dropped 0; count of bases not matched to a gene: 11. The CDR3 reads CASRMTSGARASTDTQYF. The CDR3 DNA is TGTGCCAGCAGGATGACTAGCGGGGCCAGGGCCAGCACAGATACGCAGTATTTT.

This chain joins TRBV6-1 and TRBJ2-1; TRBD1 might be the D (6 bases). V was shortened by 6 bases and J by 4 bases, with 19 bases between the two germline ends. Germline CDR1 and CDR2: MNHNS and SASEGT. This CDR3 has 16 residues. CDR3 sequence: CASREKQGTVYNEQFF. The DNA for the CDR3 is TGTGCCAGCAGAGAAAAACAGGGTACCGTTTACAATGAGCAGTTCTTC.

The table lists this clonotype with many counts. The genes are TRBV18 and TRBJ2-5; possibly TRBD1 for D (5 bases). V lost 3 bases and J lost 5, with 13 bases in between. CDR1 is KGHSH, CDR2 LQKENI, per germline. The CDR3 consists of 14 residues. The CDR3 nucleotides are TGTGCCAGCTCACCCCCCCCAGGGATGGAGACCCAGTACTTC. This sequence encodes CASSPPPGMETQYF.

The genes are TRBV19 and TRBJ2-5, with 7 bases identical to TRBD2. Germline V lookup: CDR1 LNHDA, CDR2 SQIVND (reference sequence). This CDR3 has 14 amino acids. The V and J ends lost 3 bases and 1 base, in that order; junction bases with no gene match: 2. DNA of the CDR3: TGTGCCAGTAGTATGGGGGGGGTCCAAGAGACCCAGTACTTC. Protein product: CASSMGGVQETQYF.

The chain recombines TRBV28 with TRBJ2-7; D tentatively fits TRBD1 or TRBD2 (5 bases each). Looked up from germline, CDR1 is MDHEN and CDR2 is SYDVKM. The length of the CDR3 is 14 residues. Trimming removed 6 bases at V and 5 bases at J, with 17 bases between. The CDR3 DNA reads TGTGCCAGCAGGGTAGACACAGGAGGAAACGAGCAGTACTTC. Encoded protein: CASRVDTGGNEQYF.

This clonotype was seen at least ten times. The rearrangement joins TRBV7-9 to TRBJ1-1; D gene ambiguous. V was clipped by 5 bases and J by 8 bases, with 9 bases between them. Germline V CDR1 and CDR2: SEHNR, FQNEAQ (reference sequence). The CDR3 length is 11 residues. For the CDR3, the DNA is TGTGCCAGCAGCGCCAGGATCGAAGCTTTCTTT. It yields the protein CASSARIEAFF.

The chain joins TRBV2 to TRBJ2-3, with 15 bases fitting TRBD2. Germline CDR1 SNHLY, CDR2 FYNNEI. The length of the CDR3 is 16 residues. The V gene end was trimmed by 6 bases and the J gene end by 10 bases; junction bases not matched to a gene: 11. This CDR3 is CASSHGLAGGPSAQYF. The CDR3 DNA reads TGTGCCAGCAGCCACGGACTAGCGGGGGGGCCCTCGGCGCAGTATTTT.

This rearrangement joins TRBV10-3 to TRBJ2-3; TRBD2 matches at 8 bases. Germline CDR1 is ENHRY and CDR2 is SYGVKD. The CDR3 contains 16 residues. Germline trimming cut 1 base from V and 6 bases from J; bases unmatched to any gene: 9. This chain's CDR3 is CAISEWDGGAADTQYF. CDR3 DNA sequence: TGTGCCATCAGTGAGTGGGACGGGGGGGCCGCGGATACGCAGTATTTT.

The gene calls are TRBV2 and TRBJ1-5; TRBD1 agrees at 10 bases. The CDR3 consists of 15 residues. J lost 5 bases, V lost 5 bases, and 6 bases had no gene match. Per the germline V gene, CDR1 is SNHLY and CDR2 is FYNNEI. The CDR3 bases are TGTGCCAGCAGTCCATTGACAGGGGGCGATCAGCCCCAGCATTTT. It yields the protein CASSPLTGGDQPQHF. Combining the CDR3 with reference TRBV2 and TRBJ1-5 gives the whole variable domain EPEVTQTPSHQVTQMGQEVILRCVPISNHLYFYWYRQILGQKVEFLVSFYNNEISEKSEIFDDQFSVERPDGSNFTLKIRSTKLEDSAMYFCASSPLTGGDQPQHFGDGTRLSIL.

There are a few counts of this clonotype. The rearrangement joins TRBV7-2 to TRBJ2-3; no definite D call. Looked up from germline, CDR1 is SGHTA and CDR2 is FQGNSA. Trimming left V 4 bases short and J 3 bases short, with 17 bases between. CDR3 length: 16 residues. The DNA for the CDR3 is TGTGCCAGCAGCTCGGTGGCGTTCTCGATGACAGATACGCAGTATTTT. Its translation is CASSSVAFSMTDTQYF.

This clonotype was seen repeatedly, ten times or more. The chain links TRBV20-1 to TRBJ2-1; the match to TRBD1 covers 9 bases. V shed 6 bases and J 3 bases; nucleotides not matched to a gene: 9. This CDR3 has 15 residues. CDR1 is DFQATT and CDR2 is SNEGSKA in the germline V gene (reference sequence). The chain's CDR3 is CSAKWDRDFYNEQFF. The DNA for the CDR3 is TGCAGTGCAAAGTGGGACAGGGATTTCTACAATGAGCAGTTCTTC.

This clonotype was found many times. The chain combines TRBV7-2 with TRBJ1-1; D remains ambiguous. The germline gives CDR1 SGHTA, CDR2 FQGNSA. V dropped 8 bases and J dropped 7 bases, with 11 bases sitting between them. The CDR3 loop spans 11 amino acids. The CDR3, as DNA: TGTGCCAGCGTGGGGTTGAGTGAAGCTTTCTTT. This translates into CASVGLSEAFF.

This clonotype was detected a few times. The gene calls are TRBV7-2 and TRBJ2-5, with no clear D. Per the germline V gene, CDR1 is SGHTA and CDR2 is FQGNSA. Trimming cost V 4 bases and J 1 base, with 13 bases left between them. The CDR3 totals 15 residues. The CDR3 protein is CASSYFARSQETQYF. The CDR3 region has the DNA TGTGCCAGCAGCTATTTTGCCCGGTCCCAAGAGACCCAGTACTTC.

This chain uses TRBV29-1 with TRBJ1-1; perhaps TRBD1 as D (6 bases). The CDR3 runs 11 residues. Trimming cost V 5 bases and J 7 bases, with 11 bases left between them. Per germline, CDR1 SQVTM and CDR2 ANQGSEA. The CDR3, as DNA: TGCAGCGTTAGGGGGGAATATGAAGCTTTCTTT. This sequence encodes CSVRGEYEAFF. Together with reference TRBV29-1 and TRBJ1-1, the CDR3 gives the full variable domain: SAVISQKPSRDICQRGTSLTIQCQVDSQVTMMFWYRQQPGQSLTLIATANQGSEATYESGFVIDKFPISRPNLTFSTLTVSNMSPEDSSIYLCSVRGEYEAFFGQGTRLTVV.

This clonotype has a count of ten or more. The J gene is TRBJ1-5, the V gene TRBV2; D gene ambiguous. V shed 6 bases and J shed 0 bases, with 12 bases lying between them. Germline CDR1 reads SNHLY; CDR2 reads FYNNEI. The CDR3 is 15 amino acids. CDR3 DNA: TGTGCCAGCAGCGAGGACGGGTATAGCAATCAGCCCCAGCATTTT. Translating gives CASSEDGYSNQPQHF.

This clonotype has at least ten counts. The DNA of the CDR3 is TGCAGTGCTAGATCGAGCGACAGGGGCAATTCACCCCTCCACTTT. This codes for CSARSSDRGNSPLHF. The chain is built from TRBV20-1 and TRBJ1-6; 8 nucleotides line up with TRBD1. Germline lookup yields CDR1 DFQATT and CDR2 SNEGSKA (reference sequence). There are 15 residues in the CDR3. J was trimmed by 7 bases and V by 2 bases; bases with no gene match: 7.

Regarding this clonotype: A junction boundary mismatches the germline segment, possibly from a read error. V and J are TRBV7-7 and TRBJ2-3; weak D call: TRBD1 (5 bases). This CDR3 has 16 amino acids. Germline V CDR1 and CDR2: SSHAT, FNYEAQ (reference sequence). This CDR3 reads CASSLTGDSSTDTQYF. In DNA form, the CDR3 reads TGTGCTAGCAGCTTAACTGGAGACAGTAGCACAGATACGCAGTATTTT.

This chain uses TRBV5-8 with TRBJ1-1; the match to TRBD1 covers 7 bases. In germline, CDR1 is SGHTS, CDR2 YDEGEE. With V trimmed by 0 bases and J by 6 bases, 11 bases remained unmatched. The CDR3 loop spans 16 amino acids. CDR3 DNA: TGTGCCAGCAGCTTGGGGACAGGCAGTCTCGACGCTGAAGCTTTCTTT. Its translation: CASSLGTGSLDAEAFF.

This clonotype was detected ten times or more. The rearrangement uses TRBV12-3 or TRBV12-4 and TRBJ1-2; D gene ambiguous. CDR3 length: 16 amino acids. The V end was cut by 5 bases, the J end by 3 bases, with 19 bases between. In DNA form, the CDR3 reads TGTGCCAGCAGTCAGCCCCAAGACGGAGTAGACTATGGCTACACCTTC. Translating it yields CASSQPQDGVDYGYTF.

This clonotype was counted ten times or more. The chain carries TRBV12-3 or TRBV12-4 and TRBJ1-1; D call uncertain. The CDR3 has 16 amino acids. Deletions cut 5 bases from V and 0 bases from J, with 16 bases between. The CDR3 region is CASSQDRIPLNTEAFF. DNA of the CDR3: TGTGCCAGCAGTCAGGACCGTATACCCTTGAACACTGAAGCTTTCTTT.

Many counts were recorded for this clonotype. The chain joins TRBV30 to TRBJ2-5; no reliable D call. The CDR3 runs 13 residues. Looked up from germline, CDR1 is GTSNPN and CDR2 is SVGIG (reference sequence). With 3 bases removed from V and 1 base from J, the gap between germline ends came to 9 bases. The DNA of the CDR3 is TGTGCCTGGAGGGCGTCAGTCCAAGAGACCCAGTACTTC. This sequence encodes CAWRASVQETQYF.

The sample holds a few counts of this clonotype. The chain recombines TRBV6-1 with TRBJ2-6, with D uncertain. Germline lookup yields CDR1 MNHNS and CDR2 SASEGT. This CDR3 is 13 amino acids long. The germline V and J ends were trimmed by 7 bases and 0 bases, with 4 bases remaining between them. This chain's CDR3 is CASMGSGANVLTF. In nucleotides, the CDR3 is TGTGCCAGCATGGGCTCTGGGGCCAACGTCCTGACTTTC.

This clonotype showed up just a few times. The chain carries TRBV6-1 and TRBJ1-4; D ambiguous. The CDR3 totals 15 residues. Germline V gives CDR1 MNHNS, CDR2 SASEGT. The V end was cut by 7 bases, the J end by 7 bases, with 19 bases between. The CDR3 protein is CASTHSGFGGEKLFF. For the CDR3, the DNA is TGTGCCAGCACCCATTCGGGGTTTGGAGGTGAAAAACTGTTTTTT.